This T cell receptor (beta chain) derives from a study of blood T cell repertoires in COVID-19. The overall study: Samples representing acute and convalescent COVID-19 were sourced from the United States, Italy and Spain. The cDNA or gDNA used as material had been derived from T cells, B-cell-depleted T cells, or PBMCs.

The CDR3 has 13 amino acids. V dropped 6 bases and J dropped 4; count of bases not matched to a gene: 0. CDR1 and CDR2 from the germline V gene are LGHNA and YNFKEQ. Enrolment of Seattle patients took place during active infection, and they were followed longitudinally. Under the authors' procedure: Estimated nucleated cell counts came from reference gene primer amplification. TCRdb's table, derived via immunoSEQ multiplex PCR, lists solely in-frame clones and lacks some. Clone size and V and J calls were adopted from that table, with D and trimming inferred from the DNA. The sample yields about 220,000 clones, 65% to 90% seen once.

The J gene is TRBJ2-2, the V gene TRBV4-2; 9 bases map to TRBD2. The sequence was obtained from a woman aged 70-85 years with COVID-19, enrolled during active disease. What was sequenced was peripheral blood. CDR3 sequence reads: CASRLAGTGELFF. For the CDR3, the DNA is TGTGCCAGCAGACTAGCGGGCACCGGGGAGCTGTTTTTT.